These T cell receptor beta chains were read from a single sample in a study of blood T cell repertoires in COVID-19. Sequencing used immunoSEQ multiplex PCR; TCRdb keeps in-frame clones, though not all of them. The sample lists approximately 82,000 clones; around 80% were seen once. The sequenced material came from peripheral blood. These TCRs come from a woman aged 70-85 years with acute or convalescent COVID-19. CDR3s include the opening cysteine and the closing phenylalanine or tryptophan. Fields, in order: D gene, J gene, clone size, V gene, CDR3 DNA, CDR3 protein. A D gene is named only where the DNA matches it firmly. Some rows mark clone size as missing; the rest say once, few, many or name a class of expanded clone.

d_gene: -
j_gene: TRBJ1-1
abundance: -
v_gene: TRBV29-1
CDR3nt: TGCAGCGTTGAATGGGCACCCATGAACACTGAAGCTTTCTTT
CDR3aa: CSVEWAPMNTEAFF

d_gene: TRBD1
j_gene: TRBJ2-1
abundance: -
v_gene: TRBV27
CDR3nt: TGTGCCAGCAGTTTATGGCCGGGACAGAGCCTTTACTACAATGAGCAGTTCTTC
CDR3aa: CASSLWPGQSLYYNEQFF

d_gene: -
j_gene: TRBJ1-2
abundance: -
v_gene: TRBV6-5
CDR3nt: TGTGCCAGCAGTTCCCCAACTTACAGTGTTCCCTTCTTC
CDR3aa: CASSSPTYSVPFF

d_gene: TRBD2
j_gene: TRBJ2-2
abundance: -
v_gene: TRBV5-1
CDR3nt: TGCGCCAGCAGCTTCGGGCTAGCGGACACCGGGGAGCTGTTTTTT
CDR3aa: CASSFGLADTGELFF

d_gene: -
j_gene: TRBJ1-1
abundance: -
v_gene: TRBV30
CDR3nt: TGTGCCTGGACGGGAGGGAGCCACACTGAAGCTTTCTTT
CDR3aa: CAWTGGSHTEAFF

d_gene: -
j_gene: TRBJ2-1
abundance: -
v_gene: TRBV3-1/TRBV3-2
CDR3nt: TGTGCCAGCAGCCCCCATGCTAGCTCCTACAATGAGCAGTTCTTC
CDR3aa: CASSPHASSYNEQFF

d_gene: -
j_gene: TRBJ2-2
abundance: -
v_gene: TRBV5-1
CDR3nt: TGCGCCAGCAGTAGTGGCAGGACGAACACCGGGGAGCTGTTTTTT
CDR3aa: CASSSGRTNTGELFF

d_gene: TRBD1
j_gene: TRBJ2-1
abundance: few
v_gene: TRBV24-1
CDR3nt: TGTGCCACCAGTGACTCCGGACAGGGATTAAGGCAGTTCTTC
CDR3aa: CATSDSGQGLRQFF

d_gene: -
j_gene: TRBJ1-3
abundance: -
v_gene: TRBV4-1
CDR3nt: TGCGCCAGCAGCCAGCTCCGGGGAAACACCATATATTTT
CDR3aa: CASSQLRGNTIYF

d_gene: -
j_gene: TRBJ2-2
abundance: -
v_gene: TRBV9
CDR3nt: TGTGCCAGCAGCGTAGCGGCCGGGGAGCTGTTTTTT
CDR3aa: CASSVAAGELFF

d_gene: TRBD1
j_gene: TRBJ1-6
abundance: few
v_gene: TRBV3-1/TRBV3-2
CDR3nt: TGTGCCAGCAGGCTCGTGGGACAGGGTAATTCACCCCTCCACTTT
CDR3aa: CASRLVGQGNSPLHF

d_gene: -
j_gene: TRBJ2-4
abundance: -
v_gene: TRBV7-9
CDR3nt: TGTGCCAGCAGCTCTACTTTGACGGGAGAAATTCAGTACTTC
CDR3aa: CASSSTLTGEIQYF

d_gene: -
j_gene: TRBJ2-3
abundance: -
v_gene: TRBV21-1
CDR3nt: TGTGCCAGCATCCCAACAGATACGCAGTATTTT
CDR3aa: CASIPTDTQYF

d_gene: -
j_gene: TRBJ2-2
abundance: -
v_gene: TRBV7-2
CDR3nt: TGTGCCAGCAGCTTAGGCATGGGAGGTGGGGAGCTGTTTTTT
CDR3aa: CASSLGMGGGELFF

d_gene: -
j_gene: TRBJ2-7
abundance: -
v_gene: TRBV30
CDR3nt: TGTGCCTGGGGGCGAGGGCCGCGATACGAGCAGTACTTC
CDR3aa: CAWGRGPRYEQYF